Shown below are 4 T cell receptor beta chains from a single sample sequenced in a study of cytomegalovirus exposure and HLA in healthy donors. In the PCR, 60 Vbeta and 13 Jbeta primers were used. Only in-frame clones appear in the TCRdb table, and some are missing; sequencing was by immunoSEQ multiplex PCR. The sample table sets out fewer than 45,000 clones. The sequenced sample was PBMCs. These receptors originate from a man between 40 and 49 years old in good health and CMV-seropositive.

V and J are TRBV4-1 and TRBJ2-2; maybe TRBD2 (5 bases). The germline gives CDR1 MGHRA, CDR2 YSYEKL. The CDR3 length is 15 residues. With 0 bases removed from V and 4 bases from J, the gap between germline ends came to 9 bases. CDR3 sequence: CASSQDSAGTGELFF. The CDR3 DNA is TGCGCCAGCAGCCAAGATTCGGCGGGCACCGGGGAGCTGTTTTTT.

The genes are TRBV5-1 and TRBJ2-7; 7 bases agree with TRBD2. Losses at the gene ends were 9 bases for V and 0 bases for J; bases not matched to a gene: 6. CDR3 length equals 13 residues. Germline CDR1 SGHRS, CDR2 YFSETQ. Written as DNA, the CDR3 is TGCGCCACCAGAGCGGGGTCCTCCTACGAGCAGTACTTC. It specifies CATRAGSSYEQYF.

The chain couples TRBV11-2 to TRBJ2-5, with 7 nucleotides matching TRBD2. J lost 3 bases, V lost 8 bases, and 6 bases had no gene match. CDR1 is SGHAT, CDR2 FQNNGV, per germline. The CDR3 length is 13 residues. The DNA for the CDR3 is TGTGCCAGCGGAGCGGGGCGGGAAGAGACCCAGTACTTC. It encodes CASGAGREETQYF.

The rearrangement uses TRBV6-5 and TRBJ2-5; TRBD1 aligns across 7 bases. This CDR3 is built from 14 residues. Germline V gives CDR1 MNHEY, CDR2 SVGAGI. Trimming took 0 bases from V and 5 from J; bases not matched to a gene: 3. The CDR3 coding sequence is TGTGCCAGCAGTTACTCGGGACAGTGGGAGACCCAGTACTTC. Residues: CASSYSGQWETQYF.